The 4 T cell receptor beta chains below all came from one sample that was sequenced in a study of blood T cells in healthy people across ages (dated by TCRdb to the mid-2010s). Libraries were built with 5' RACE. This sample was sequenced with an Illumina HiSeq 2500. The second PCR ran for roughly 7 to 12 cycles and used a J-beta primer mix along with a sample-barcoded 5' primer. The public sequencing data were trimmed at Q25 with fastp and processed into clonotypes with MiXCR by TCRdb, which kept only in-frame beta chains. When rows share a CDR3 protein, they turn into one entry using the most common DNA and genes. The sample includes about 720,000 distinct CDR3 sequences, with about 25% observed a single time. The ten most abundant clones make up around 3.6% of the sample. These data were also reused for a study on T cells of mothers and their children.

The source material was blood. The source of these receptors is a boy between 10 and 17 years old in good health.

This clonotype was recorded a few times. This chain links TRBV20-1 with TRBJ2-2; a possible D gene is TRBD1 (6 bases). The CDR3 has 16 residues. V was pared by 2 bases and J by 6 bases, with 19 bases between. The germline V gene encodes CDR1 DFQATT and CDR2 SNEGSKA (reference sequence). Written as DNA, the CDR3 is TGCAGTGCTAGACAAAAACTTACAGGGTTGCCCGGGGAGCTGTTTTTT. It encodes CSARQKLTGLPGELFF.

The J gene is TRBJ2-1, the V gene TRBV5-1; D remains ambiguous. The CDR3 length is 13 residues. From germline, CDR1 is SGHRS and CDR2 YFSETQ. V was clipped by 4 bases and J by 7 bases, with 12 bases between them. CDR3 residues: CASSAEGMNEQFF. CDR3 nucleotides: TGCGCCAGCAGCGCGGAAGGAATGAATGAGCAGTTCTTC.

This clonotype was observed a few times. This chain links TRBV15 with TRBJ1-1; unclear D gene. The CDR3 runs to 14 residues. V lost 0 bases to trimming and J lost 0 bases, with 5 bases between them. Germline V CDR1 and CDR2: LNHNV, YYDKDF (reference sequence). The CDR3 bases are TGTGCCACCAGCAGAGATCGGATGAACACTGAAGCTTTCTTT. Its protein is CATSRDRMNTEAFF.

This chain connects TRBV4-1 to TRBJ1-5; possible D gene TRBD1, 5 bases. Germline CDR1 is MGHRA and CDR2 is YSYEKL. V lost 0 bases and J 2 bases, leaving 14 bases between the germline ends. This CDR3 is built from 17 residues. The CDR3: CASSQERGQGGNQPQHF. The CDR3 DNA follows: TGCGCCAGCAGCCAAGAACGTGGCCAGGGCGGCAATCAGCCCCAGCATTTT.